The clone carrying this T cell receptor (beta chain) has a handful of counts. Antigen: not known. As every portion of the isolated RNA was reverse transcribed, the sequencing read expressed TCRB transcripts. This table comes from immunoSEQ multiplex PCR, and its TCRdb copy is limited to in-frame clones, with some not included. The data show hundreds of thousands of clones, around a sixth seen once. The V gene's germline CDR1 is SNHLY and CDR2 FYNNEI. The CDR3 length is 14 residues. V was pared by 10 bases and J by 1 base, with 17 bases between. The source of the sample is a study of beta chain features in type 1 diabetes. Whole-study results and caveats: The question left open here concerned HLA type influencing TCRB rearrangement.

The chain recombines TRBV2 with TRBJ2-7; D is perhaps TRBD1 (6 bases). The sample consisted of naive CD4+ T cells from blood. This receptor was identified in a woman aged 18 to 35 in good health. CDR3 in amino acids: CAIKTGDGSYEQYF. The CDR3 nucleotides are TGTGCCATAAAGACAGGTGATGGGTCCTACGAGCAGTACTTC.